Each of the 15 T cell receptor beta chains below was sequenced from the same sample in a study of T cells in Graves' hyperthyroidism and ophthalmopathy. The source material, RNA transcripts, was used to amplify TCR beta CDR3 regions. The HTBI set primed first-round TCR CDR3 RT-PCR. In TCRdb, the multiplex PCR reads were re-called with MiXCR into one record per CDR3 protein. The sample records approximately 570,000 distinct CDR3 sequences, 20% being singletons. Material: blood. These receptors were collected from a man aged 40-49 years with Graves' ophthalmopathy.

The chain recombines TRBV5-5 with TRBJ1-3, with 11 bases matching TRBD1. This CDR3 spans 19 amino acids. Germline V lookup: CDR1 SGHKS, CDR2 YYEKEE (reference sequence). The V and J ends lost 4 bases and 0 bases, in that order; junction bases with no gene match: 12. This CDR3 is CASSLGTGGSPISGNTIYF. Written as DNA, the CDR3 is TGTGCCAGCAGCCTAGGGACAGGGGGGTCCCCAATCTCTGGAAACACCATATATTTT.

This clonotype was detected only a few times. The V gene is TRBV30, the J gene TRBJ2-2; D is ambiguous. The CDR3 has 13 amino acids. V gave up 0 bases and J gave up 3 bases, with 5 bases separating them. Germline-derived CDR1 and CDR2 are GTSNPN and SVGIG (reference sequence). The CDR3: CAWSVRYTGELFF. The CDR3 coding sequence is TGTGCCTGGAGTGTAAGGTACACCGGGGAGCTGTTTTTT.

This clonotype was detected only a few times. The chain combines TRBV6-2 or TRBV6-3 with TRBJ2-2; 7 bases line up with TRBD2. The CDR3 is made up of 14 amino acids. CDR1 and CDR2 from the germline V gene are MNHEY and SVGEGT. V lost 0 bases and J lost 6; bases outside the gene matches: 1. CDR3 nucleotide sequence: TGTGCCAGCAGTTACTCGACTAGCTCCGGGGAGCTGTTTTTT. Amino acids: CASSYSTSSGELFF.

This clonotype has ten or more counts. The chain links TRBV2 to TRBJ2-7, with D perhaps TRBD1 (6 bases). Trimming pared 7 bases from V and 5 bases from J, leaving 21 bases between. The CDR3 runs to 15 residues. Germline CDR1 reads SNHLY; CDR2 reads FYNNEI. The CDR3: CASMIPGHGGNEQYF. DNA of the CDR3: TGTGCCAGCATGATACCGGGACACGGTGGAAACGAGCAGTACTTC.

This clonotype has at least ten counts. The CDR3 DNA sequence: TGCGCCAGCAGCTCTGACAGGGATCACACTGAAGCTTTCTTT. Translated, it gives CASSSDRDHTEAFF. V is TRBV5-1 and J is TRBJ1-1, with 7 bases fitting TRBD1. V gave up 3 bases and J gave up 3 bases; unmatched junction bases: 5. CDR3 length: 14 amino acids. CDR1 and CDR2 from the germline V gene are SGHRS and YFSETQ. Full variable domain (remainder filled in from reference TRBV5-1 and TRBJ1-1): KAGVTQTPRYLIKTRGQQVTLSCSPISGHRSVSWYQQTPGQGLQFLFEYFSETQRNKGNFPGRFSGRQFSNSRSEMNVSTLELGDSALYLCASSSDRDHTEAFFGQGTRLTVV.

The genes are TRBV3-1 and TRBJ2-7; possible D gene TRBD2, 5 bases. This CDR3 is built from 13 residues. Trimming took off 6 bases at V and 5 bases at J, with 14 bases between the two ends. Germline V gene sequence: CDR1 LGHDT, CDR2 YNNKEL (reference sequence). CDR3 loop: CASRDGSAHEQYF. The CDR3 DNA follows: TGTGCCAGCAGAGATGGGAGTGCCCACGAGCAGTACTTC.

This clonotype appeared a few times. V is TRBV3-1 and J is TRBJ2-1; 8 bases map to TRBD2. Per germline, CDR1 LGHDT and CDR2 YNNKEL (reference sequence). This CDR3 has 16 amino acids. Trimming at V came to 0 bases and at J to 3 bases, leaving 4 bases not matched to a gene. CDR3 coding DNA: TGTGCCAGCAGCCAAGACGGGGGGGGCAGCTACAATGAGCAGTTCTTC. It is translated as CASSQDGGGSYNEQFF.

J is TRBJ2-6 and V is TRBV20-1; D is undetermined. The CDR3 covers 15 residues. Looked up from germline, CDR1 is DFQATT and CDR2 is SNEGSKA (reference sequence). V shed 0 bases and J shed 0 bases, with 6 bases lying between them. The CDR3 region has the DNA TGCAGTGCTAGAGAGAGTTTCTCTGGGGCCAACGTCCTGACTTTC. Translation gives CSARESFSGANVLTF.

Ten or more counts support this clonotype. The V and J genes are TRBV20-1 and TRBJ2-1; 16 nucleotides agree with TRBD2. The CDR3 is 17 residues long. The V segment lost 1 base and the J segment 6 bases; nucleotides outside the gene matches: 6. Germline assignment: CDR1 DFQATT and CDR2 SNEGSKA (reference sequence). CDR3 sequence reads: CSARGMGLAGGFNEQFF. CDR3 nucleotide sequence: TGCAGTGCTAGAGGCATGGGACTAGCGGGGGGGTTCAATGAGCAGTTCTTC.

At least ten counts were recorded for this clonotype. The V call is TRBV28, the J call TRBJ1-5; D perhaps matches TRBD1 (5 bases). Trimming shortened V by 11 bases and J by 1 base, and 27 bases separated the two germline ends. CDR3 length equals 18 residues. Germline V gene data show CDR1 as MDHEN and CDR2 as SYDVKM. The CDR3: CAAEGGWAQGRSNQPQHF. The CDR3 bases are TGTGCCGCCGAAGGAGGATGGGCGCAGGGACGAAGCAATCAGCCCCAGCATTTT.

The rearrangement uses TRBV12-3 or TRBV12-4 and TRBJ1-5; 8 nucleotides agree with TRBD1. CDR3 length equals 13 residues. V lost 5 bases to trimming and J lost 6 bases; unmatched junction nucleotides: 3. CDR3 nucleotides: TGTGCCAGCAGTCCTCAGGGGGCTCAGCCCCAGCATTTT. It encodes CASSPQGAQPQHF.

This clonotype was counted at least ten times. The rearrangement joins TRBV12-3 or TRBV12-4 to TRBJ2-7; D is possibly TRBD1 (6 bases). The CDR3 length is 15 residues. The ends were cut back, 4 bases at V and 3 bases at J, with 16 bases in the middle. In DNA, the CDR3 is TGTGCCAGCAGTTCCACAGGGTTTTCGCTCTACGAGCAGTACTTC. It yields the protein CASSSTGFSLYEQYF.

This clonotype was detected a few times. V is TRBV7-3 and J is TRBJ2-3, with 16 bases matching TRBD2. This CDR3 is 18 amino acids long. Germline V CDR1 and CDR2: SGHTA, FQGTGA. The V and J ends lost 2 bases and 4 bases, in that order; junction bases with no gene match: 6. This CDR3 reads CASSLQGLAGGRADTQYF. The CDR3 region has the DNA TGTGCCAGCAGCTTACAGGGACTAGCGGGGGGGCGCGCAGATACGCAGTATTTT. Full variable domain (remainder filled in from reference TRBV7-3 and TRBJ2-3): GAGVSQTPSNKVTEKGKYVELRCDPISGHTALYWYRQSLGQGPEFLIYFQGTGAADDSGLPNDRFFAVRPEGSVSTLKIQRTERGDSAVYLCASSLQGLAGGRADTQYFGPGTRLTVL.

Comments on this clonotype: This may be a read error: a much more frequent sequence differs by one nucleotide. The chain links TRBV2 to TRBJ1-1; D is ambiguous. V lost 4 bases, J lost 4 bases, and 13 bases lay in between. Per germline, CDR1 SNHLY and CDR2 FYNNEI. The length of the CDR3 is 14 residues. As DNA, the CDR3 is TGTGCCAGCAGTGGGAGCCTAGGCACCACTGAAGCTTTCTTT. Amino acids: CASSGSLGTTEAFF.

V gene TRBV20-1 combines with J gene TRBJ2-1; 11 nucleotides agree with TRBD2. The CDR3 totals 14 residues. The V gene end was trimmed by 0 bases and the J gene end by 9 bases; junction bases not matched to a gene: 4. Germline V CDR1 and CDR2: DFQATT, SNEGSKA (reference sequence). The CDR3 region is CSARDLAGGSEQFF. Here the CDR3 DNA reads TGCAGTGCTAGAGATCTAGCGGGAGGATCTGAGCAGTTCTTC.